This TCR beta chain was identified in a study of CD8+CD57+ T cells in acquired aplastic anemia. Genomic DNA served as template for TCR beta VDJ and CDR3 profiling. From the reads, TCRdb called clonotypes with MiXCR, one entry per CDR3 protein. The sample consists of roughly 250,000 distinct CDR3 sequences, less than 85% of them appearing once. The V gene lost 4 bases and the J gene lost 4 bases, with 8 bases spanning the gap. The germline V gene has CDR1 SGHNT and CDR2 YYREEE (reference sequence). CDR3 length equals 12 residues. Whoever was chosen for sequencing had shown CD8+CD57+ cell expansion by flow cytometry. This clonotype appeared once.

Sequencing input: sorted CD4+, CD8+, or CD8+CD57+ T cells (not recorded which) from PBMCs. The receptor was isolated from a human donor with aplastic anemia. The chain links TRBV5-4 to TRBJ2-5; the D is unclear. This CDR3 is CASSVAAETQYF. CDR3 nucleotide sequence: TGTGCCAGCAGCGTAGCTGCAGAGACCCAGTACTTC.